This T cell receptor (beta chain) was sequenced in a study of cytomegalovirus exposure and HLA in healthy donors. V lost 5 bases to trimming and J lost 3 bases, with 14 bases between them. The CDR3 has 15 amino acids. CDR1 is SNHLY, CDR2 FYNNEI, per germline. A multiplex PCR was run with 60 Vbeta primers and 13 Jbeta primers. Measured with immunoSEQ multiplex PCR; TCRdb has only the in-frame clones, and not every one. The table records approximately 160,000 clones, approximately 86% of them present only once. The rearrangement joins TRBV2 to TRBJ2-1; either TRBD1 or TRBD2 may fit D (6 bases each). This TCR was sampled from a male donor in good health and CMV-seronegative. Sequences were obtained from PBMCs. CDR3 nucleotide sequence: TGTGCCAGCAGTCAAGGGGGACTCAACTACAATGAGCAGTTCTTC. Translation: CASSQGGLNYNEQFF.